A selection of T cell receptor beta chains follows, all from one sample in a study of blood T cell repertoires in COVID-19. Profiling relied on immunoSEQ multiplex PCR, and the TCRdb table lists in-frame clones only, not all of them. The table records about 260,000 clones, more than 85% of them present only once. Material for sequencing was peripheral blood. The receptors shown here come from a person under 30 with COVID-19, enrolled during active disease. CDR3s include the opening cysteine and the closing phenylalanine or tryptophan. The D gene is left open where the match is weak. Clone size is shown for a subset of rows, as once, few, many or a class of expanded clone.

V: TRBV7-6
D: NA
J: TRBJ1-1
size: NA
CDR3: CASSSPLGGGGENTEAFF
DNA: TGTGCCAGCAGCTCCCCACTAGGCGGGGGGGGAGAGAACACTGAAGCTTTCTTT

V: TRBV27
D: NA
J: TRBJ1-2
size: NA
CDR3: CASSSSQDYYGYTF
DNA: TGTGCCAGCAGTTCCTCGCAGGATTACTATGGCTACACCTTC

V: TRBV5-5
D: TRBD1
J: TRBJ1-2
size: few
CDR3: CASSFYGTGNGYTF
DNA: TGTGCCAGCAGCTTTTACGGGACAGGGAATGGCTACACCTTC

V: TRBV29-1
D: TRBD1
J: TRBJ2-5
size: once
CDR3: CSVAPRTGGPQETQYF
DNA: TGCAGCGTTGCGCCAAGGACAGGGGGCCCGCAAGAGACCCAGTACTTC

V: TRBV29-1
D: NA
J: TRBJ1-4
size: NA
CDR3: CSARFGGGSVTNEKLFF
DNA: TGCAGCGCCCGATTTGGGGGAGGGTCTGTCACTAATGAAAAACTGTTTTTT

V: TRBV6-2/TRBV6-3
D: NA
J: TRBJ2-3
size: NA
CDR3: CASSAGDGSTDTQYF
DNA: TGTGCCAGCAGTGCAGGGGACGGTAGCACAGATACGCAGTATTTT

V: TRBV6-1
D: NA
J: TRBJ1-5
size: NA
CDR3: CASSEGRNQPQHF
DNA: TGTGCCAGCAGTGAAGGGCGGAATCAGCCCCAGCATTTT

V: TRBV2
D: TRBD1
J: TRBJ1-1
size: NA
CDR3: CASRDGQGGSNTEAFF
DNA: TGTGCCAGCAGGGATGGACAGGGGGGATCGAACACTGAAGCTTTCTTT

V: TRBV4-1
D: NA
J: TRBJ1-2
size: NA
CDR3: CASSPGPKLYGYTF
DNA: TGCGCCAGCAGCCCAGGGCCGAAGCTCTATGGCTACACCTTC

V: TRBV5-1
D: NA
J: TRBJ2-2
size: NA
CDR3: CASSPLATGELFF
DNA: TGCGCCAGCAGCCCCCTGGCCACCGGGGAGCTGTTTTTT

V: TRBV13
D: NA
J: TRBJ1-1
size: NA
CDR3: CASSFQWGPNTEAFF
DNA: TGTGCCAGCAGCTTCCAGTGGGGGCCGAACACTGAAGCTTTCTTT

V: TRBV6-5
D: NA
J: TRBJ2-6
size: NA
CDR3: CASNPFSGANVLTF
DNA: TGTGCCAGCAATCCGTTCTCTGGGGCCAACGTCCTGACTTTC

V: TRBV9
D: TRBD1
J: TRBJ2-1
size: NA
CDR3: CASSVGQGAGEQFF
DNA: TGTGCCAGCAGCGTCGGACAGGGGGCGGGTGAGCAGTTCTTC

V: TRBV9
D: NA
J: TRBJ2-1
size: NA
CDR3: CASSVVGDSYNEQFF
DNA: TGTGCCAGCAGCGTAGTAGGGGACTCCTACAATGAGCAGTTCTTC

V: TRBV13
D: NA
J: TRBJ1-2
size: NA
CDR3: CASSLGTLGRGYTF
DNA: TGTGCCAGCAGCCTCGGGACTTTAGGGCGTGGCTACACCTTC

V: TRBV30
D: TRBD1
J: TRBJ1-1
size: NA
CDR3: CAWSKTEDRVRYLGTEAFF
DNA: TGTGCCTGGAGTAAAACAGAGGACAGGGTTCGGTATTTGGGCACTGAAGCTTTCTTT

V: TRBV12-3/TRBV12-4
D: NA
J: TRBJ2-2
size: NA
CDR3: CASSPPGELFF
DNA: TGTGCCAGCAGTCCCCCGGGGGAGCTGTTTTTT

V: TRBV11-1
D: TRBD1
J: TRBJ2-5
size: NA
CDR3: CASSRGQQETQYF
DNA: TGTGCCAGCAGCCGGGGACAGCAAGAGACCCAGTACTTC

V: TRBV24-1
D: TRBD2
J: TRBJ2-1
size: NA
CDR3: CATSDISGRQFF
DNA: TGTGCCACCAGTGATATTAGCGGGAGGCAGTTCTTC

V: TRBV7-2
D: NA
J: TRBJ1-1
size: NA
CDR3: CASRTMVGGANTEAFF
DNA: TGTGCCAGTAGAACCATGGTTGGAGGGGCGAACACTGAAGCTTTCTTT

V: TRBV2
D: NA
J: TRBJ1-5
size: NA
CDR3: CASRGSPNQPQHF
DNA: TGTGCCAGCAGGGGGAGTCCCAATCAGCCCCAGCATTTT

V: TRBV5-1
D: NA
J: TRBJ2-1
size: NA
CDR3: CASSLSGGALNEQFF
DNA: TGCGCCAGCAGCTTGAGTGGGGGGGCTCTCAATGAGCAGTTCTTC

V: TRBV24-1
D: NA
J: TRBJ2-2
size: NA
CDR3: CATSGPGLNTGELFF
DNA: TGTGCCACCAGTGGTCCGGGATTGAACACCGGGGAGCTGTTTTTT

V: TRBV19
D: NA
J: TRBJ2-1
size: NA
CDR3: CASSTPTGIAVHNEQFF
DNA: TGTGCCAGTAGCACACCAACCGGGATAGCGGTACACAATGAGCAGTTCTTC

V: TRBV2
D: TRBD2
J: TRBJ2-1
size: NA
CDR3: CASSAGTKDYNEQFF
DNA: TGTGCCAGCAGCGCCGGGACTAAAGATTACAATGAGCAGTTCTTC